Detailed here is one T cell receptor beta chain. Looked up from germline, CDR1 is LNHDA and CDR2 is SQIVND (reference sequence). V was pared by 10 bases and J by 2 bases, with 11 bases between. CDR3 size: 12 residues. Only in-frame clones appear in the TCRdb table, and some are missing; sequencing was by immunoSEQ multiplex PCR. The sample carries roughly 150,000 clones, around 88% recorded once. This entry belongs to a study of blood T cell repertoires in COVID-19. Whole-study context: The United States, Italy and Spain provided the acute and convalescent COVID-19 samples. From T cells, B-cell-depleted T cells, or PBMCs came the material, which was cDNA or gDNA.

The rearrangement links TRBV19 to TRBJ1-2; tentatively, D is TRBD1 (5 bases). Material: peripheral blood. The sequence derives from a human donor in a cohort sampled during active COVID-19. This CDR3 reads CATFKGNYGYTF. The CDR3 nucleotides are TGTGCCACCTTTAAGGGGAACTATGGCTACACCTTC.